These 7 T cell receptor beta chains originate from one sample sequenced in a study of coeliac disease. Method: immunoSEQ multiplex PCR; TCRdb's copy keeps in-frame clones and lacks some. Among about 9,400 clones listed, roughly 71% were seen once. Sequenced sample: lamina propria lymphocytes from the gut. The receptors derive from a woman in her sixties or seventies with celiac disease.

The chain uses TRBV28 and TRBJ2-4, with D tentatively TRBD1 (5 bases). Germline CDR1 MDHEN, CDR2 SYDVKM. V shed 6 bases and J shed 4 bases, with 10 bases lying between them. The CDR3 loop spans 13 amino acids. CDR3 sequence: CASSGQGKNIQYF. CDR3 DNA: TGTGCCAGCAGCGGTCAGGGTAAAAACATTCAGTACTTC.

The sample holds one count of this clone. The chain carries TRBV28 and TRBJ2-2; D perhaps matches TRBD1 (6 bases). The CDR3 contains 15 residues. Germline V gives CDR1 MDHEN, CDR2 SYDVKM. Trimming took off 2 bases at V and 6 bases at J, with 13 bases between the two ends. The DNA of the CDR3 is TGTGCCAGCAGTTTAGCAGGGGCAAGGGCCGGGGAGCTGTTTTTT. Its protein product is CASSLAGARAGELFF.

The CDR3 loop is CAWSGGNTIYF. The CDR3 nucleotides are TGTGCCTGGAGCGGGGGAAACACCATATATTTT. The chain uses TRBV30 and TRBJ1-3, with D hard to call. This CDR3 comprises 11 residues. Trimming pared 3 bases from V and 4 bases from J, leaving 4 bases between. The germline CDR1 and CDR2 sequences are GTSNPN and SVGIG (reference sequence).

The chain is built from TRBV7-9 and TRBJ2-1, with 14 bases matching TRBD2. V dropped 5 bases and J dropped 4; count of bases not matched to a gene: 13. Germline CDR1 SEHNR, CDR2 FQNEAQ (reference sequence). The CDR3 totals 19 residues. CDR3 sequence reads: CASSQTGRTSGRTYNEQFF. CDR3 DNA sequence: TGTGCCAGCAGCCAGACCGGCAGGACTAGCGGGAGGACATACAATGAGCAGTTCTTC.

This clone was counted once. This chain uses TRBV6-7 with TRBJ2-6, with D possibly being TRBD2 (5 bases). TRBV6-7 is designated an ORF whose function remains uncertain. Trimming stripped 5 bases from V and 5 bases from J, with 25 bases between. The CDR3 length is 19 residues. The CDR3 bases are TGTGCCAGCAGTGGAGTAGAGCGGTATTTACAAAGTCGGGCCAACGTCCTGACTTTC. Protein: CASSGVERYLQSRANVLTF.

The chain recombines TRBV19 with TRBJ1-2; 9 nucleotides agree with TRBD1. CDR3 length: 13 residues. Per germline, CDR1 LNHDA and CDR2 SQIVND (reference sequence). Trimming at V came to 5 bases and at J to 6 bases, leaving 4 bases not matched to a gene. Here the CDR3 DNA reads TGTGCCAGTAGTGGCACAGGGGGCGATGGCTACACCTTC. Translated: CASSGTGGDGYTF. The full variable domain, completed using reference TRBV19 and TRBJ1-2, is DGGITQSPKYLFRKEGQNVTLSCEQNLNHDAMYWYRQDPGQGLRLIYYSQIVNDFQKGDIAEGYSVSREKKESFPLTVTSAQKNPTAFYLCASSGTGGDGYTFGSGTRLTVV.

The rearrangement uses TRBV5-1 and TRBJ1-2; D remains ambiguous. The germline V and J ends were trimmed by 0 bases and 4 bases, with 10 bases remaining between them. The CDR3 has 14 amino acids. Looked up from germline, CDR1 is SGHRS and CDR2 is YFSETQ. Written as DNA, the CDR3 is TGCGCCAGCAGCTTGGAAGGAGATCCCTATGGCTACACCTTC. Protein: CASSLEGDPYGYTF.